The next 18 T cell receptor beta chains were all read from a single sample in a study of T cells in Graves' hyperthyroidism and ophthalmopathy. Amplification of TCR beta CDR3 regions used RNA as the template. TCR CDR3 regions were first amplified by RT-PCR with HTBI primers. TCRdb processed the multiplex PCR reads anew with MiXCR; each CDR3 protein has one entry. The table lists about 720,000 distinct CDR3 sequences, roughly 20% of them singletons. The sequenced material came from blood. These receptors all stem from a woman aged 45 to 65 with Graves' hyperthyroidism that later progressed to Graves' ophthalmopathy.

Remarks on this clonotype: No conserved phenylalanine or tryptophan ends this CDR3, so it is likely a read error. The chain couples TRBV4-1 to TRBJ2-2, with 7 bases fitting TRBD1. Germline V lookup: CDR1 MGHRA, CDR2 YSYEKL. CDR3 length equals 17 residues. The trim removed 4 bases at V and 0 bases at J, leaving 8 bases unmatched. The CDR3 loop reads CASSRGQPNSNTGELFL. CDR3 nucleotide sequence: TGCGCCAGCAGCCGGGGACAGCCCAACTCGAACACCGGGGAGCTGTTTCTT.

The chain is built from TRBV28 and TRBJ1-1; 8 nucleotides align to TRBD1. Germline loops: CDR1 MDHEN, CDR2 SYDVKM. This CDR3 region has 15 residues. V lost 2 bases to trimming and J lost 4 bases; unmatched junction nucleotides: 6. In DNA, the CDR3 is TGTGCCAGCAGTTTAACAGGGGGACCGGGCACTGAAGCTTTCTTT. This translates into CASSLTGGPGTEAFF.

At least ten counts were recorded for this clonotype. The CDR3, as DNA: TGTGCCAGCCGACCGACGGACAGGGACTACACTGAAGCTTTCTTT. Translation gives CASRPTDRDYTEAFF. The chain recombines TRBV3-1 with TRBJ1-1; TRBD1 aligns across 8 bases. V trimming: 8 bases; J trimming: 3 bases; junction bases outside the gene matches: 11. CDR3 size: 15 residues. Germline lookup yields CDR1 LGHDT and CDR2 YNNKEL (reference sequence).

The CDR3 DNA follows: TGCGCCAGCAGCAGCACGGGACAGGGGTCCTACGAGCAGTACTTC. Residues: CASSSTGQGSYEQYF. The chain recombines TRBV5-1 with TRBJ2-7; TRBD1 matches at 10 bases. The CDR3 spans 15 residues. V shed 4 bases, J shed 1 base, and the junction held 5 bases outside the gene matches. Germline V gene data show CDR1 as SGHRS and CDR2 as YFSETQ.

The chain's CDR3 is CASDSTGIYEQYF. The CDR3 DNA sequence: TGTGCCAGCGATTCGACAGGGATCTACGAGCAGTACTTC. This sequence joins TRBV2 and TRBJ2-7; 7 bases line up with TRBD1. Germline loops: CDR1 SNHLY, CDR2 FYNNEI. The CDR3 loop spans 13 amino acids. Trimming removed 8 bases from V and 3 bases from J; junction bases left unmatched: 7. The whole variable domain, remainder taken from reference TRBV2 and TRBJ2-7, is EPEVTQTPSHQVTQMGQEVILRCVPISNHLYFYWYRQILGQKVEFLVSFYNNEISEKSEIFDDQFSVERPDGSNFTLKIRSTKLEDSAMYFCASDSTGIYEQYFGPGTRLTVT.

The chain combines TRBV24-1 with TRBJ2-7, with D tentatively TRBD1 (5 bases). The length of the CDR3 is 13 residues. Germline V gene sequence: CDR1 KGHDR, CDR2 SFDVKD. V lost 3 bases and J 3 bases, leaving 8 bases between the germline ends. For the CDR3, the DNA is TGTGCCACCAGTGATGGAGACAGCTACGAGCAGTACTTC. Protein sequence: CATSDGDSYEQYF.

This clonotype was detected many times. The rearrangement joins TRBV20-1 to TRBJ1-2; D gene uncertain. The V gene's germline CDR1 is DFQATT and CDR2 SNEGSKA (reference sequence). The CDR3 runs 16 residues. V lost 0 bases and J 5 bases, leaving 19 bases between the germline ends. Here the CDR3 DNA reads TGCAGTGCTAGAGATCTCTCCCGCCCGGGAGGATATGGCTACACCTTC. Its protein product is CSARDLSRPGGYGYTF.

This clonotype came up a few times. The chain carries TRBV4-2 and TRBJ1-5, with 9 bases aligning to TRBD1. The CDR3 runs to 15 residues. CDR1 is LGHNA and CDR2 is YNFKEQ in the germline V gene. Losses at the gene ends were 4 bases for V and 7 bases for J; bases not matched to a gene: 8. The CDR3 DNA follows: TGTGCCAGCAGCCGGGACAGGGAACATGGGCAGCCCCAGCATTTT. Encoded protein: CASSRDREHGQPQHF.

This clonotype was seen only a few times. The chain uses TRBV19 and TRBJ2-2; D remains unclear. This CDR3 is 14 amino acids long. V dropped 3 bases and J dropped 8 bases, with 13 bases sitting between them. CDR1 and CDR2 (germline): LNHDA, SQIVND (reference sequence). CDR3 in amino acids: CASSMLGFRGELFF. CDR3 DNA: TGTGCCAGTAGTATGTTGGGGTTCAGGGGGGAGCTGTTTTTT.

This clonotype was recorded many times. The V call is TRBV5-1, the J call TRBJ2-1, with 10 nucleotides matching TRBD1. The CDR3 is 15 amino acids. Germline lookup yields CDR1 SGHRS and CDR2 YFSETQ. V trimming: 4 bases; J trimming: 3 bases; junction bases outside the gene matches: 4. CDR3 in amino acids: CASSAGTGDYNEQFF. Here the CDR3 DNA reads TGCGCCAGCAGCGCCGGGACAGGGGACTACAATGAGCAGTTCTTC. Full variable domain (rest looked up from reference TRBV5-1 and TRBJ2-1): KAGVTQTPRYLIKTRGQQVTLSCSPISGHRSVSWYQQTPGQGLQFLFEYFSETQRNKGNFPGRFSGRQFSNSRSEMNVSTLELGDSALYLCASSAGTGDYNEQFFGPGTRLTVL.

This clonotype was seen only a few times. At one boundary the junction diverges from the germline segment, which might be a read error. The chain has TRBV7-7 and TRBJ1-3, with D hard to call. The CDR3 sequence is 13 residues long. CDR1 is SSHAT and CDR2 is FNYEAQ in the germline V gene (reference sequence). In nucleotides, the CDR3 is TGTGCTAGCAGCCGGACGGAGGGAAACACCATATATTTT. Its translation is CASSRTEGNTIYF.

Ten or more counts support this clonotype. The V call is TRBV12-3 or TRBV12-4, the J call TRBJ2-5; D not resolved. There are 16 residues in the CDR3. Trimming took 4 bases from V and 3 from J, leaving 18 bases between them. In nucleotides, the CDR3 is TGTGCCAGCAGTTCCCTCGGGTGGTCGGAGAAAGAGACCCAGTACTTC. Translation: CASSSLGWSEKETQYF.

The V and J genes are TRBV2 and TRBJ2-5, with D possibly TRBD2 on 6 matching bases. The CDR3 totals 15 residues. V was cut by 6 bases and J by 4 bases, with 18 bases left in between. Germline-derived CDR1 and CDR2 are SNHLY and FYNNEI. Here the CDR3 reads CASSTGTLTPETQYF. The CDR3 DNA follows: TGTGCCAGCAGCACCGGGACTTTGACACCAGAGACCCAGTACTTC.

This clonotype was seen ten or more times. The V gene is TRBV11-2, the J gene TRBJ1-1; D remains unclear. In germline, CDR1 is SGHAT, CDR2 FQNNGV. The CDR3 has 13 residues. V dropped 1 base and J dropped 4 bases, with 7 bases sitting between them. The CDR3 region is CASSLALGTEAFF. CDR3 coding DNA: TGTGCCAGCAGCTTAGCGTTAGGCACTGAAGCTTTCTTT. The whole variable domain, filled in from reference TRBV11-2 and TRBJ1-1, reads EAGVAQSPRYKIIEKRQSVAFWCNPISGHATLYWYQQILGQGPKLLIQFQNNGVVDDSQLPKDRFSAERLKGVDSTLKIQPAKLEDSAVYLCASSLALGTEAFFGQGTRLTVV.

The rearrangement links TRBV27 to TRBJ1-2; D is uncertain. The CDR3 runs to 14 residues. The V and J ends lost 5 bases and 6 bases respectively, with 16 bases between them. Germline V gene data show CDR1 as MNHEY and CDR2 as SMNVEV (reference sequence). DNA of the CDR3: TGTGCCAGCAGTCCCATCGGGGAGGTCGATGGCTACACCTTC. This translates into CASSPIGEVDGYTF.

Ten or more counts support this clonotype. The CDR3 loop reads CASSIRDTEAFF. CDR3 bases: TGTGCCAGCTCAATAAGGGACACTGAAGCTTTCTTT. The chain joins TRBV19 to TRBJ1-1; D call uncertain. The CDR3 totals 12 residues. Germline V gene sequence: CDR1 LNHDA, CDR2 SQIVND (reference sequence). Trimming stripped 9 bases from V and 3 bases from J, with 11 bases between. Complete variable domain (other parts from reference TRBV19 and TRBJ1-1): DGGITQSPKYLFRKEGQNVTLSCEQNLNHDAMYWYRQDPGQGLRLIYYSQIVNDFQKGDIAEGYSVSREKKESFPLTVTSAQKNPTAFYLCASSIRDTEAFFGQGTRLTVV.

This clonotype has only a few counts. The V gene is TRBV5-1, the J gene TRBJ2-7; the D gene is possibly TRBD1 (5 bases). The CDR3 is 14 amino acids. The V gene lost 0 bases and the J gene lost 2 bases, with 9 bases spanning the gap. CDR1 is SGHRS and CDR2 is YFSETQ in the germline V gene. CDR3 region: CASSLDRYPYEQYF. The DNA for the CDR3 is TGCGCCAGCAGCTTGGACAGGTACCCCTACGAGCAGTACTTC.

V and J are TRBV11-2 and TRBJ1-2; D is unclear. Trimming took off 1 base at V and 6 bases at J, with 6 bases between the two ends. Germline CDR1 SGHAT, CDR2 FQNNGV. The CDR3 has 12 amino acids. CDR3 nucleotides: TGTGCCAGCAGCTTAGGCCGACATGGCTACACCTTC. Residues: CASSLGRHGYTF.